One and the same sample provided the 10 T cell receptor beta chains below, sequenced in a study of tumor-infiltrating lymphocytes in primary liver carcinoma. Joint extraction of RNA and DNA used roughly 17-32 mg of bulk tissue that was unsorted. Starting material of approximately 500 ng total RNA yielded TCR beta cDNA via a constant-region primer. Libraries of TCR beta came from three nested multiplex PCR rounds with slightly modified ARM-PCR. Forward primers for TRBV1-TRBV30 and a C-beta reverse primer served the first two PCR rounds, at roughly 10 cycles each. Each CDR3 protein is one row after TCRdb ran MiXCR on the multiplex PCR reads. This table has approximately 46,000 distinct CDR3 sequences, around 80% appearing once. The sample comprised tumor-adjacent normal liver tissue. Receptor source: a woman younger than 45 with primary liver carcinoma and hepatitis B virus infection.

The chain joins TRBV20-1 to TRBJ1-3; TRBD1 matches 10 bases. CDR3 length: 14 amino acids. The V gene's germline CDR1 is DFQATT and CDR2 SNEGSKA (reference sequence). V dropped 5 bases and J dropped 4; count of bases not matched to a gene: 5. Here the CDR3 reads CSAPGQGEGNTIYF. The CDR3 bases are TGCAGTGCTCCCGGACAGGGGGAAGGAAACACCATATATTTT.

Regarding this clonotype: The CDR3 does not end in the conserved phenylalanine or tryptophan, so this is likely a read error. V is TRBV2 and J is TRBJ1-1; 7 nucleotides line up with TRBD1. Germline CDR1 is SNHLY and CDR2 is FYNNEI. J gave up 5 bases and V 0 bases, and 0 bases lay outside the gene matches. The CDR3 loop spans 13 amino acids. The CDR3 region is CASSEARGTEAFI. The DNA for the CDR3 is TGTGCCAGCAGTGAAGCCAGGGGGACTGAAGCTTTCATT.

Points on this clonotype: A junction end diverges from the germline sequence, so it may reflect a read error. This chain connects TRBV28 to TRBJ2-7, with D possibly matching TRBD1 (6 bases). The CDR3 consists of 15 residues. The germline V gene has CDR1 MDHEN and CDR2 SYDVKM. CDR3 sequence (DNA): TGCGCCAGCACTTTGCACCCCCAGGGGTTTTACGAGCAGTACTTC. Translated, it gives CASTLHPQGFYEQYF.

By share of the sample, this clonotype is medium-sized. V is TRBV12-3 or TRBV12-4 and J is TRBJ2-2; TRBD1 matches at 7 bases. The CDR3 spans 14 residues. The junction had 4 bases not matched to a gene; V was cut back by 5 bases and J by 4 bases. As DNA, the CDR3 is TGTGCCAGCAGTAGGGGACAGAGCACCGGGGAGCTGTTTTTT. It is translated as CASSRGQSTGELFF.

This clonotype showed up many times. This rearrangement joins TRBV12-3 or TRBV12-4 to TRBJ2-3; 8 bases agree with TRBD2. The CDR3 has 15 amino acids. Trimming at V came to 2 bases and at J to 6 bases, leaving 7 bases not matched to a gene. CDR3 region: CASSLHRVAGDTQYF. DNA of the CDR3: TGTGCCAGCAGTTTACACAGGGTAGCGGGGGATACGCAGTATTTT.

This clonotype has at least ten counts. The chain recombines TRBV4-3 with TRBJ1-2, with 9 bases aligning to TRBD1. The germline V gene encodes CDR1 LGHNA and CDR2 YSLEER. This CDR3 has 15 residues. The trim removed 1 base at V and 2 bases at J, leaving 2 bases unmatched. The CDR3 DNA reads as TGCGCCAGCAGCCAAGCCGACAGGGGGAACTATGGCTACACCTTC. It encodes CASSQADRGNYGYTF.

There are a few counts of this clonotype. The J gene is TRBJ2-5, the V gene TRBV11-2; 9 bases are a match to TRBD1. This CDR3 spans 13 amino acids. Trimming cost V 5 bases and J 3 bases; bases outside gene matches: 1. CDR1 is SGHAT, CDR2 FQNNGV, per germline. The CDR3 DNA reads TGTGCCAGCAGCCGGGACAGGGAAGAGACCCAGTACTTC. Its translation: CASSRDREETQYF. Looking up the rest from reference TRBV11-2 and TRBJ2-5 gives the full variable domain: EAGVAQSPRYKIIEKRQSVAFWCNPISGHATLYWYQQILGQGPKLLIQFQNNGVVDDSQLPKDRFSAERLKGVDSTLKIQPAKLEDSAVYLCASSRDREETQYFGPGTRLLVL.

On this clonotype itself: This clone may be a read error of a much larger clone one base away. V gene TRBV2 combines with J gene TRBJ1-2; D gene unclear. V shed 6 bases and J shed 5 bases, with 10 bases lying between them. The CDR3 loop spans 12 amino acids. Germline CDR1 SNHLY, CDR2 FYNNEI. CDR3 residues: CASSTTSYGYTF. In DNA form, the CDR3 reads TGTGCCAGCAGCACAACGTCGTATGGCTACACCTTC.

This clonotype was seen repeatedly, ten times or more. The V and J genes are TRBV28 and TRBJ1-1; D ambiguous. V was trimmed by 6 bases and J by 2 bases, leaving 16 bases between them. From germline, CDR1 is MDHEN and CDR2 SYDVKM. CDR3 length: 15 residues. The CDR3 nucleotides read TGTGCCAGCAGCTCCTTAGGACGGCTCAACACTGAAGCTTTCTTT. This codes for CASSSLGRLNTEAFF. Complete variable domain (other parts from reference TRBV28 and TRBJ1-1): DVKVTQSSRYLVKRTGEKVFLECVQDMDHENMFWYRQDPGLGLRLIYFSYDVKMKEKGDIPEGYSVSREKKERFSLILESASTNQTSMYLCASSSLGRLNTEAFFGQGTRLTVV.

The genes are TRBV11-2 and TRBJ2-1; D gene unclear. Germline loops: CDR1 SGHAT, CDR2 FQNNGV. The CDR3 sequence is 13 residues long. Trimming removed 5 bases at V and 13 bases at J, with 18 bases between. CDR3 coding DNA: TGTGCCAGCAGCATATCGGTTACGAGTGTTCAGTTCTTC. Its protein product is CASSISVTSVQFF.